These 20 T cell receptor beta chains were all obtained from the same sample, sequenced in a study of OX40 agonist ivuxolimab in advanced cancers. Clones were sequenced by immunoSEQ multiplex PCR, and TCRdb holds only the in-frame ones, with some missing. The sample records 58,000 or so clones, over 80% being singletons. The source material was CD4+ or CD8+ T cells sorted from blood, sampled in a trial of the OX40 agonist ivuxolimab. These receptors all stem from an adult with an advanced solid tumor such as melanoma, head and neck, liver or kidney cancer.

The CDR3 here is CASNHQAGSYEQYF. The CDR3, as DNA: TGTGCCAGCAATCACCAAGCCGGCTCCTACGAGCAGTACTTC. The J gene is TRBJ2-7, the V gene TRBV28, with unresolved D. Germline V gene data show CDR1 as MDHEN and CDR2 as SYDVKM. The CDR3 loop spans 14 amino acids. The germline V and J ends were trimmed by 7 bases and 0 bases, with 13 bases remaining between them.

This rearrangement joins TRBV2 to TRBJ1-4, with a tentative D call TRBD1 (5 bases). Germline lookup yields CDR1 SNHLY and CDR2 FYNNEI. The CDR3 totals 13 residues. Between the trimmed V and J ends, which lost 8 bases and 8 bases, there was a span of 15 bases. CDR3 sequence reads: CASRGVLLEKLFF. CDR3 DNA: TGTGCCAGCCGAGGGGTACTGCTCGAAAAACTGTTTTTT.

The chain is built from TRBV13 and TRBJ2-7, with D perhaps matching TRBD2 (6 bases). CDR1 PRHDT and CDR2 FYEKMQ come from the germline V gene (reference sequence). V was clipped by 8 bases and J by 9 bases, with 20 bases between them. The CDR3 sequence is 13 residues long. For the CDR3, the DNA is TGTGCCAGCCCCGGGGGTTACCACCTTAGGCAGTACTTC. It specifies CASPGGYHLRQYF.

The chain links TRBV10-1 to TRBJ1-1, with unresolved D. V gave up 3 bases and J gave up 1 base, with 6 bases separating them. There are 13 residues in the CDR3. Germline lookup yields CDR1 WNHNN and CDR2 SYGVQD (reference sequence). This CDR3 reads CASSDGQNTEAFF. Written as DNA, the CDR3 is TGCGCCAGCAGTGATGGGCAGAACACTGAAGCTTTCTTT.

About this clone: Germline and junction disagree at one end, which may indicate a read error. The chain links TRBV7-7 to TRBJ1-1, with no clear D. There are 13 residues in the CDR3. Germline values: CDR1 SSHAT, CDR2 FNYEAQ (reference sequence). CDR3 region: CASSLARNTEAFF. The CDR3 DNA sequence: TGTGCTAGCAGCTTAGCGCGTAACACTGAAGCTTTCTTT.

In this sample, this clone turned up once. The chain joins TRBV10-3 to TRBJ1-3; D gene uncertain. Germline-derived CDR1 and CDR2 are ENHRY and SYGVKD. The V and J ends lost 3 bases and 0 bases respectively, with 9 bases between them. The length of the CDR3 is 15 residues. The CDR3 sequence is CAISDKASSGNTIYF. The CDR3 DNA sequence: TGTGCCATCAGTGACAAGGCCAGCTCTGGAAACACCATATATTTT.

The chain has TRBV4-2 and TRBJ2-7; the D is unclear. Trimming removed 0 bases at V and 3 bases at J, with 12 bases between. The CDR3 consists of 15 residues. Germline V lookup: CDR1 LGHNA, CDR2 YNFKEQ. The CDR3 is CASSQELLGNYEQYF. CDR3 nucleotide sequence: TGTGCCAGCAGCCAAGAGCTCCTTGGGAACTACGAGCAGTACTTC.

This clone came up a few times. V usage is TRBV5-1 and J usage is TRBJ2-1; TRBD2 matches at 7 bases. CDR3 length: 16 residues. Germline values: CDR1 SGHRS, CDR2 YFSETQ. J was trimmed by 7 bases and V by 1 base; bases with no gene match: 11. The CDR3 region is CASSLPLAAVRNEQFF. CDR3 coding DNA: TGCGCCAGCAGCTTGCCTCTAGCGGCGGTTCGGAATGAGCAGTTCTTC.

This sequence joins TRBV9 and TRBJ1-2; 7 nucleotides match TRBD1. The CDR3 extends over 15 amino acids. The germline gives CDR1 SGDLS, CDR2 YYNGEE. V was pared by 0 bases and J by 7 bases, with 9 bases of the junction left unmatched. The CDR3 here is CASSVEEGARSGYTF. As DNA, the CDR3 is TGTGCCAGCAGCGTAGAAGAGGGGGCGCGGAGTGGCTACACCTTC.

The gene calls are TRBV5-1 and TRBJ1-5, with D maybe TRBD1 (5 bases). There are 15 residues in the CDR3. CDR1 and CDR2 (germline): SGHRS, YFSETQ. Trimming took off 5 bases at V and 4 bases at J, with 16 bases between the two ends. CDR3 loop: CASSYNVGENQPQHF. The CDR3 nucleotides read TGCGCCAGCAGTTACAATGTGGGGGAGAATCAGCCCCAGCATTTT.

The chain links TRBV7-9 to TRBJ2-5; maybe TRBD2 (7 bases). The germline V gene has CDR1 SEHNR and CDR2 FQNEAQ (reference sequence). V lost 3 bases and J lost 5, with 13 bases in between. CDR3 length equals 14 residues. This CDR3 reads CASSLGAGDETQYF. In DNA, the CDR3 is TGTGCCAGCAGCTTGGGGGCGGGAGACGAGACCCAGTACTTC.

V is TRBV4-1 and J is TRBJ1-5; D ambiguous. The CDR3 consists of 13 residues. Germline V gives CDR1 MGHRA, CDR2 YSYEKL. The ends were cut back, 0 bases at V and 8 bases at J, with 8 bases in the middle. The CDR3 coding sequence is TGCGCCAGCAGCCAAGATCCGGCGAAGCCCCAGCATTTT. Translated, it gives CASSQDPAKPQHF.

In DNA, the CDR3 is TGCGCCAGCAGTCAATTCGGTTACACGGGACAGGGGGACGGGATGAACACTGAAGCTTTCTTT. Protein: CASSQFGYTGQGDGMNTEAFF. The chain uses TRBV23-1 and TRBJ1-1; 11 nucleotides line up with TRBD1. TRBV23-1 is assigned to the ORF class and has an uncertain function. V was pared by 1 base and J by 0 bases, with 16 bases of the junction left unmatched. The CDR3 has 21 residues.

The V and J genes are TRBV9 and TRBJ2-3; TRBD1 matches 7 bases. From germline, CDR1 is SGDLS and CDR2 YYNGEE. Trimming at V came to 2 bases and at J to 5 bases, leaving 2 bases not matched to a gene. The CDR3 runs 13 residues. CDR3 residues: CASSVDREDTQYF. The CDR3 nucleotides read TGTGCCAGCAGCGTCGACAGGGAAGATACGCAGTATTTT.

This sequence joins TRBV7-2 and TRBJ1-1, with D unresolved. The ends were cut back, 1 base at V and 4 bases at J, with 10 bases in the middle. The CDR3 has 14 residues. The V gene's germline CDR1 is SGHTA and CDR2 FQGNSA. This CDR3 reads CASSLVPDGTEAFF. The CDR3 DNA sequence: TGTGCCAGCAGCTTAGTGCCGGACGGCACTGAAGCTTTCTTT.

This chain joins TRBV19 and TRBJ1-1, with unresolved D. Trimming pared 5 bases from V and 1 base from J, leaving 11 bases between. The CDR3 contains 14 residues. Per germline, CDR1 LNHDA and CDR2 SQIVND (reference sequence). The CDR3 DNA follows: TGTGCCAGTAGTGTGACCGGAGGGAACACTGAAGCTTTCTTT. Amino acid sequence: CASSVTGGNTEAFF.

The chain uses TRBV7-2 and TRBJ2-3; the D is unclear. V lost 5 bases to trimming and J lost 1 base, with 22 bases between them. This CDR3 region has 18 residues. The V gene's germline CDR1 is SGHTA and CDR2 FQGNSA. The CDR3 region has the DNA TGTGCCAGCAGCCCGTTCGAGAGCAGACGGACGGGCACAGATACGCAGTATTTT. Protein product: CASSPFESRRTGTDTQYF.

This chain uses TRBV21-1 with TRBJ2-7; TRBD1 is taken as the D call from the table, unchecked against the DNA. TRBV21-1 is recorded as a pseudogene. The length of the CDR3 is 17 residues. CDR3: CASSKMVWTGGLNEQYF. The CDR3 nucleotides are TGTGCCAGCAGCAAAATGGTGTGGACAGGGGGGTTAAACGAGCAGTACTTC.

The chain links TRBV2 to TRBJ1-6, with a weak D call TRBD1 (6 bases). Deletions cut 6 bases from V and 6 bases from J, with 15 bases between. Germline V gene data show CDR1 as SNHLY and CDR2 as FYNNEI. The CDR3 is 15 residues long. CDR3 bases: TGTGCCAGCAGCTCCCTGGGACAAGTTAATTCACCCCTCCACTTT. This gives the protein CASSSLGQVNSPLHF.

V usage is TRBV5-6 and J usage is TRBJ2-3; D not resolved. This CDR3 region has 13 residues. Between the trimmed V and J ends, which lost 0 bases and 1 base, there was a span of 3 bases. Germline V gives CDR1 SGHDT, CDR2 YYEEEE. The CDR3 DNA reads as TGTGCCAGCAGCTTGGAGGGCACAGATACGCAGTATTTT. As protein: CASSLEGTDTQYF. Drawing the rest from reference TRBV5-6 and TRBJ2-3, the complete variable domain is DAGVTQSPTHLIKTRGQQVTLRCSPKSGHDTVSWYQQALGQGPQFIFQYYEEEERQRGNFPDRFSGHQFPNYSSELNVNALLLGDSALYLCASSLEGTDTQYFGPGTRLTVL.